This entry lists 6 T cell receptor beta chains sequenced from one sample in a study of siplizumab effects on memory and regulatory T cells (dated by TCRdb to between 2018 and 2021). Libraries were prepared through the immunoSEQ multiplex PCR assay. TCRdb mirrors the immuneACCESS table, restricted to in-frame sequences. Some clones are absent from its copies; in checked studies, under half trace to an unresolved V gene, and the reason for the others is unknown. Across this sample there are approximately 92,000 clones, with around 94% seen only once. Approximately 1.2% of the sample is in the top ten clones. Sequencing was performed on non-Treg CD4+ T cells sorted from blood. This specimen's cell subset or site label, interpreted: FACS-sorted unstimulated CD4+ non-regulatory T cells. The receptors were gathered from a human donor in good health.

V usage is TRBV10-2 and J usage is TRBJ1-1, with a tentative D call TRBD1 (5 bases). Germline CDR1 is WSHSY and CDR2 is SAAADI. The V end lost 3 bases, the J end lost 5 bases, and 19 bases lay between the germline ends. This CDR3 has 16 amino acids. CDR3 region: CASSESTGTGGTEAFF. CDR3 DNA: TGCGCCAGCAGTGAATCAACCGGGACCGGGGGGACTGAAGCTTTCTTT.

The chain uses TRBV28 and TRBJ2-7; possible D gene TRBD1, 6 bases. Looked up from germline, CDR1 is MDHEN and CDR2 is SYDVKM. This CDR3 is 13 amino acids long. Trimming removed 6 bases from V and 2 bases from J, with 11 bases in between. CDR3 loop: CASSRTVTYEQYF. For the CDR3, the DNA is TGTGCCAGCAGCCGGACAGTTACCTACGAGCAGTACTTC.

This chain connects TRBV28 to TRBJ1-1; D not certain. V was shortened by 5 bases and J by 4 bases, with 17 bases between the two germline ends. Per germline, CDR1 MDHEN and CDR2 SYDVKM. The CDR3 has 15 residues. CDR3 DNA: TGTGCCAGCAGTCTCCCCGGGAAACCGATCACTGAAGCTTTCTTT. Protein sequence: CASSLPGKPITEAFF.

This sequence joins TRBV6-5 and TRBJ1-2, with 9 bases that match TRBD1. This CDR3 contains 12 residues. V lost 5 bases, J lost 8 bases, and 3 bases stayed unmatched. Per germline, CDR1 MNHEY and CDR2 SVGAGI. The CDR3 bases are TGTGCCAGCAGTCTGGACAGGGGCGGCTACACCTTC. Its translation: CASSLDRGGYTF.

The genes are TRBV4-1 and TRBJ1-6; no firm D call. Trimming removed 0 bases at V and 4 bases at J, with 10 bases between. Germline values: CDR1 MGHRA, CDR2 YSYEKL. The CDR3 extends over 16 amino acids. The DNA for the CDR3 is TGCGCCAGCAGCCAAGATTTAAACAAGTATAATTCACCCCTCCACTTT. It specifies CASSQDLNKYNSPLHF.

V usage is TRBV28 and J usage is TRBJ1-5, with unresolved D. The V gene's germline CDR1 is MDHEN and CDR2 SYDVKM. The CDR3 contains 14 residues. V gave up 2 bases and J gave up 4 bases, with 9 bases separating them. CDR3 coding DNA: TGTGCCAGCAGTTTAGTGTCAGAAAATCAGCCCCAGCATTTT. This gives the protein CASSLVSENQPQHF.